This T cell receptor (beta chain) emerged from a study of blood T cell repertoires in COVID-19. The protocol was immunoSEQ multiplex PCR, while the TCRdb copy is restricted to in-frame clones and leaves out a portion. The table shows about 150,000 clones, with roughly 83% occurring only once. The CDR3 totals 15 residues. The J segment lost 6 bases and the V segment lost 5 bases, leaving 6 bases of the junction unmatched. Germline lookup yields CDR1 SNHLY and CDR2 FYNNEI. V is TRBV2 and J is TRBJ2-2; 10 bases are shared with TRBD1. Sequencing was performed on peripheral blood. This receptor was obtained from a woman in her sixties with acute or convalescent COVID-19. The CDR3 coding sequence is TGTGCCAGCAGTCAAAGACAGGGGGCGTCCGGGGAGCTGTTTTTT. Amino acid sequence: CASSQRQGASGELFF.